This TCR beta chain was observed in a study of beta chain features in type 1 diabetes. Study outcomes and limitations: Patients with type 1 diabetes carried fewer insertions and had more deletions at their VDJ junctions. Highly expressing activated T cells could be over-counted with a cDNA template. Compared to healthy donors, patients appeared to have naive, central memory and Treg TCRB repertoires that were more alike. Shorter templates might be favored by PCR, and equally so in patients and in controls.

The CDR3 extends over 16 amino acids. Germline loops: CDR1 MNHNS, CDR2 SASEGT. V shed 0 bases, J shed 2 bases, and the junction held 3 bases outside the gene matches. About this clone itself: As yet, its antigen is unknown.

Reverse transcribing all isolated RNA meant expressed TCRB transcripts were sequenced. Repertoires were generated with immunoSEQ multiplex PCR, while TCRdb's copy carries only in-frame clones and drops some. Of around 250,000 clones in the sample, about 63% are singletons; the top ten hold approximately 0.053%. The genes are TRBV6-1 and TRBJ2-1, with TRBD2 matching over 8 bases. The sequenced sample was naive CD4+ T cells from blood. This TCR was sampled from a man under 40 in good health. The CDR3 DNA reads as TGTGCCAGCAGTGAAGCGAGCGGGAGCCCCTACAATGAGCAGTTCTTC. It codes for CASSEASGSPYNEQFF.